Listed below are T cell receptor beta chains from one sample, sequenced in a study of read filtering for tumor transcriptome and immune sequencing. TCRdb analysed the reads with MiXCR anew, one entry per CDR3 protein. The sample yields 100,000 to 150,000 distinct CDR3 sequences, 10% to 15% seen once. The source material was a population of CD138-negative cells sorted from bone marrow. These receptors all stem from a donor aged 40 or over with multiple myeloma. Each CDR3 is given with its conserved first and last residue. A D gene is named only where the DNA matches it firmly. Only part of the rows carry a size: once, few, many, or a class if the clone is expanded.

cdr3_nt	cdr3_aa	d_call	j_call	v_call	clone_size
TGCAGTGCTAGAGTCCCAGGCGGCTATGGCTACACCTTC	CSARVPGGYGYTF	.	TRBJ1-2	TRBV20-1	many
TGTGCCAGCAGAGAATACTTGACAGGGGGCGGAAACACCATATATTTT	CASREYLTGGGNTIYF	TRBD1	TRBJ1-3	TRBV6-5	many
TGCGCCAGCAGCCAAGGGACAGGGGGGAGCAATCAGCCCCAGCATTTT	CASSQGTGGSNQPQHF	TRBD1	TRBJ1-5	TRBV4-1	many
TGCGCCAGCACCCCCGGGACAGGGTTTGGTGAGACCCAGTACTTC	CASTPGTGFGETQYF	TRBD1	TRBJ2-5	TRBV5-1	many
TGTGCCATCAGTGAGACCGTTGCAGGGGGCGAAGGCACTGAAGCTTTCTTT	CAISETVAGGEGTEAFF	TRBD1	TRBJ1-1	TRBV10-3	.
TGTGCCAGCAGTCTCGAGGGGGTCGGGAATTACTACAATGAGCAGTTCTTC	CASSLEGVGNYYNEQFF	.	TRBJ2-1	TRBV28	many
TGTGCCAGCAGCTTCAGTATATACGGGGGTGACGGGGAGCTGTTTTTT	CASSFSIYGGDGELFF	.	TRBJ2-2	TRBV5-6	many
TGTGCCAGCAGTTCGTCCGGGACTAGCGGGAGAGGTGAGCAGTTCTTC	CASSSSGTSGRGEQFF	TRBD2	TRBJ2-1	TRBV12-3/TRBV12-4	many
TGTGCCAGCAGCTTAGAACAGGGAAGGGAGACCCAGTACTTC	CASSLEQGRETQYF	.	TRBJ2-5	TRBV7-9	many
TGTGCCAGCGGAGGTTACCCTGGACAGGGGACATCCAATGAGCAGTTCTTC	CASGGYPGQGTSNEQFF	TRBD1	TRBJ2-1	TRBV6-5	many
TGTGCCAGCTCCAGGGGGTCGACAGCTTTCTTT	CASSRGSTAFF	TRBD1	TRBJ1-1	TRBV12-3/TRBV12-4	many